A selection of T cell receptor beta chains follows, all from one sample in a study of blood T cells in healthy people across ages. MiXCR, run by TCRdb on the 5' RACE reads, gives a single entry per CDR3 protein. The table includes some 1,800,000 distinct CDR3 sequences, more than 35% detected once. The sequenced material came from blood. These receptors all stem from a human donor in good health. The CDR3 runs from the conserved cysteine through the conserved F or W. The D gene is left open where the match is weak. Size is omitted from some rows. Given values are once, few, many or a class for expanded clones.

clone size | J gene | CDR3 length | D gene | V gene | CDR3 DNA | CDR3 protein
- | TRBJ1-4 | 12 | - | TRBV24-1 | TGTGCCACCACCGGGGGAGATGAAAAACTGTTTTTT | CATTGGDEKLFF
- | TRBJ1-1 | 16 | TRBD1 | TRBV5-1 | TGCGCCAGCAGCCCGGGACAGGGAGGAGAGAGCACTGAAGCTTTCTTT | CASSPGQGGESTEAFF
- | TRBJ1-1 | 15 | TRBD1 | TRBV6-1 | TGTGCCAGCAGTTTCGGCAGGGGGCGGAACACTGAAGCTTTCTTT | CASSFGRGRNTEAFF
- | TRBJ2-3 | 16 | - | TRBV5-4 | TGTGCCAGCAGCTTGTCCAAGCGGGCTAGCACAGATACGCAGTATTTT | CASSLSKRASTDTQYF
- | TRBJ2-1 | 14 | - | TRBV6-2/TRBV6-3 | TGTGCCAGCAGTTATCCCTCCTCCTACAATGAGCAGTTCTTC | CASSYPSSYNEQFF
few | TRBJ2-2 | 18 | TRBD1 | TRBV25-1 | TGTGCCAGCAGTGAATACTTTCAGACAGGGGAAGGTACCGGGGAGCTGTTTTTT | CASSEYFQTGEGTGELFF
- | TRBJ2-7 | 14 | TRBD1 | TRBV12-5 | TGTGCTAGTGGTTCTGACAGGGGAGTCTACGAGCAGTACTTC | CASGSDRGVYEQYF
few | TRBJ2-5 | 15 | - | TRBV7-2 | TGTGCCAGCAGCTTAGTGGCGGGGGCTGGAGAGACCCAGTACTTC | CASSLVAGAGETQYF
- | TRBJ2-4 | 15 | - | TRBV4-1 | TGCGCCAGCAGCCAAGATCTAGGACTGGGACGAGAGCAGTACTTC | CASSQDLGLGREQYF
- | TRBJ2-1 | 13 | TRBD1 | TRBV29-1 | TGCAGCGGTGATGGACAGGGGGCTGGCGAGCAGTTCTTC | CSGDGQGAGEQFF
few | TRBJ2-1 | 15 | - | TRBV7-3 | TGTGCCAGCAGCTTAGAGTTTCAGGAGTACAATGAGCAGTTCTTC | CASSLEFQEYNEQFF
few | TRBJ1-2 | 15 | TRBD1 | TRBV7-2 | TGTGCCAGCAGCTTCCTGACAGGGGTTGTATATGGCTACACCTTC | CASSFLTGVVYGYTF
few | TRBJ1-2 | 13 | - | TRBV12-3/TRBV12-4 | TGTGCCAGCAGTCAGAGGGGAGCACACGGCTACACCTTC | CASSQRGAHGYTF
- | TRBJ1-2 | 16 | - | TRBV7-2 | TGTGCCAGCAGCAGGGGCCGGGTCCTCAAAAACTATGGCTACACCTTC | CASSRGRVLKNYGYTF
- | TRBJ1-1 | 12 | - | TRBV12-3/TRBV12-4 | TGTGCCAGCAGTTTACTGGAGTCGCGAGCTTTCTTT | CASSLLESRAFF
few | TRBJ2-1 | 13 | - | TRBV27 | TGTGCCAGCAGTTGGTCCGGGGTCGGTGAGCAGTTCTTC | CASSWSGVGEQFF
few | TRBJ2-1 | 17 | TRBD2 | TRBV9 | TGTGCCAGCAGCGGGAGGGGACTAGCCTTTTTACAGAATGAGCAGTTCTTC | CASSGRGLAFLQNEQFF
- | TRBJ2-5 | 15 | - | TRBV27 | TGTGCCAGCAGCCTCAAGAAGGGGCGCGGAGAGACCCAGTACTTC | CASSLKKGRGETQYF
- | TRBJ2-1 | 16 | - | TRBV7-2 | TGTGCCAGCAGCTTAGTGGGCGGGGACTCCTACAATGAGCAGTTCTTC | CASSLVGGDSYNEQFF
- | TRBJ2-4 | 15 | - | TRBV28 | TGTGCCAGCCCCTTGACAGGCCCGGCCAAAAACATTCAGTACTTC | CASPLTGPAKNIQYF
- | TRBJ1-1 | 14 | - | TRBV12-3/TRBV12-4 | TGTGCCAGCAGTTTTATGGTAACAGAGGGGCGAGCTTTCTTT | CASSFMVTEGRAFF
- | TRBJ1-4 | 13 | TRBD1 | TRBV7-9 | TGTGCCAGCGCGGGACAGAGTAATGAAAAACTGTTTTTT | CASAGQSNEKLFF
- | TRBJ1-3 | 15 | - | TRBV10-3 | TGTGCCATCAGATTAGGCGGAGGCTCTGGAAACACCATATATTTT | CAIRLGGGSGNTIYF
- | TRBJ2-3 | 16 | - | TRBV7-2 | TGTGCCAGCAGCCCTACGGGGGGCGCCAGCACAGATACGCAGTATTTT | CASSPTGGASTDTQYF
- | TRBJ2-1 | 21 | TRBD1 | TRBV5-1 | TGCGCCAGCAGCTTGGGAGTTTTGGGACAGGGGGCACCGAGCTCCTACAATGAGCAGTTCTTC | CASSLGVLGQGAPSSYNEQFF
- | TRBJ1-2 | 14 | - | TRBV10-3 | TGTGCCATCAGTGATCCCGGGGCAGGGGACGGCTACACCTTC | CAISDPGAGDGYTF
- | TRBJ1-2 | 16 | TRBD1 | TRBV15 | TGTGCCACCAGCAGAACCTCCTTGGACAGGGCTAATGGCTACACCTTC | CATSRTSLDRANGYTF
few | TRBJ2-5 | 13 | - | TRBV6-5 | TGTGCCAGCAGCCCGACAGCTCAAGAGACCCAGTACTTC | CASSPTAQETQYF
many | TRBJ2-4 | 14 | TRBD2 | TRBV27 | TGTGCCAGCAGAGCCAGCGGGGGGCTAAACATTCAGTACTTC | CASRASGGLNIQYF